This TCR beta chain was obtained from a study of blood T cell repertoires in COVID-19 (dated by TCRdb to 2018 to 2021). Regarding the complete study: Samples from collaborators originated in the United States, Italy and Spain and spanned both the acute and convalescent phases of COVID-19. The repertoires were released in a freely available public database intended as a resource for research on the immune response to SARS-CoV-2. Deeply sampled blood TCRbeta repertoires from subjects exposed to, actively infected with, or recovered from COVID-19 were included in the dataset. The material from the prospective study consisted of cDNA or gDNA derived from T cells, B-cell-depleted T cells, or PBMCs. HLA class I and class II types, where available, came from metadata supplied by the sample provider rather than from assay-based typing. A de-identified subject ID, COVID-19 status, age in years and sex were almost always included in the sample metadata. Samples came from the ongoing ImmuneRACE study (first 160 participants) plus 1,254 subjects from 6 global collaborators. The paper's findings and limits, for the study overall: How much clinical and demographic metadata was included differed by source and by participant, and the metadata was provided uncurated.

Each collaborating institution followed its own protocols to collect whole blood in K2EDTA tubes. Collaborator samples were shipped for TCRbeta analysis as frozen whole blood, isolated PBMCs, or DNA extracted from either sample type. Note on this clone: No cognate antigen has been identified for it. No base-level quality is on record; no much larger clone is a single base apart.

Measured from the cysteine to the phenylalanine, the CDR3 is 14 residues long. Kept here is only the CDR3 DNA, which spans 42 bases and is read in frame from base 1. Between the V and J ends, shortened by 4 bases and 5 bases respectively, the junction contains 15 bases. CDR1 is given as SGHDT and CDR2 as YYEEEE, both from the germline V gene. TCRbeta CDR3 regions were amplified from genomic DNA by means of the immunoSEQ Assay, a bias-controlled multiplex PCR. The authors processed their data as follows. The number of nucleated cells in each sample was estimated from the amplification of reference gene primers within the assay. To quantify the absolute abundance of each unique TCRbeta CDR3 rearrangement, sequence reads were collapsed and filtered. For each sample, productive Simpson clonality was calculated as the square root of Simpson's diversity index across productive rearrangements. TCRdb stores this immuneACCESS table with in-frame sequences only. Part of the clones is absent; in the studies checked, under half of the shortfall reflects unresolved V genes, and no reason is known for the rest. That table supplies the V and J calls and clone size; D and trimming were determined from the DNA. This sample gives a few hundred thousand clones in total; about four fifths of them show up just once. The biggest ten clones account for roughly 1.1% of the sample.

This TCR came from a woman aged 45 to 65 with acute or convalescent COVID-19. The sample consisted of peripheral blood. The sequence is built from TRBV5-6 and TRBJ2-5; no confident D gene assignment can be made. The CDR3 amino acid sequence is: CASSPTSLKETQYF. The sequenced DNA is TGTGCCAGCAGCCCCACTTCTCTTAAGGAGACCCAGTACTTC.